One sample yielded the 9 T cell receptor beta chains listed below, sequenced in a study of follicular helper T cells after annual influenza vaccination. Method: immunoSEQ multiplex PCR; TCRdb's copy keeps in-frame clones and lacks some. In the table there are 4,000 to 4,500 clones, approximately 78% of which are singletons. Regarding time point: 2015-2016 season, 7 days after influenza vaccination. This specimen was CXCR5+ CD38- circulating T follicular helper cells from blood, taken 7 days after influenza vaccination. Subset denoted: circulating Tfh, non-naive CD4+CXCR5+PD-1+ (ICOS+CD38+ or ICOS-CD38-). These receptors came from an adult who received the influenza vaccine.

The chain joins TRBV18 to TRBJ1-4; TRBD1 matches at 8 bases. Germline lookup yields CDR1 KGHSH and CDR2 LQKENI. The CDR3 has 13 residues. With V trimmed by 3 bases and J by 6 bases, 0 bases remained unmatched. This CDR3 is CASSPDRDEKLFF. The CDR3 nucleotides read TGTGCCAGCTCACCGGACAGGGATGAAAAACTGTTTTTT.

This clone was detected once. This rearrangement joins TRBV9 to TRBJ2-5, with D perhaps TRBD1 (5 bases). V lost 2 bases to trimming and J lost 4 bases, with 12 bases between them. The CDR3 spans 14 residues. Germline V CDR1 and CDR2: SGDLS, YYNGEE. CDR3 in amino acids: CASSVDQGRETQYF. The CDR3, as DNA: TGTGCCAGCAGCGTTGATCAGGGTCGAGAGACCCAGTACTTC. The full variable domain, completed using reference TRBV9 and TRBJ2-5, is DSGVTQTPKHLITATGQRVTLRCSPRSGDLSVYWYQQSLDQGLQFLIQYYNGEERAKGNILERFSAQQFPDLHSELNLSSLELGDSALYFCASSVDQGRETQYFGPGTRLLVL.

This clone showed up just once. The chain has TRBV7-2 and TRBJ2-1; tentatively, D is TRBD1 or TRBD2 (5 bases each). V dropped 4 bases and J dropped 1 base, with 11 bases sitting between them. The CDR3 totals 15 residues. CDR1 and CDR2 (germline): SGHTA, FQGNSA. The CDR3 here is CASSSWGSSYNEQFF. CDR3 in DNA: TGTGCCAGCAGCTCTTGGGGGAGTTCCTACAATGAGCAGTTCTTC.

The chain is built from TRBV6-1 and TRBJ1-4; TRBD1 matches at 9 bases. This CDR3 region has 15 residues. J was trimmed by 5 bases and V by 5 bases; bases with no gene match: 6. The V gene's germline CDR1 is MNHNS and CDR2 SASEGT. CDR3 residues: CASSTPTGGNEKLFF. The CDR3 nucleotides are TGTGCCAGCAGTACTCCGACAGGGGGGAATGAAAAACTGTTTTTT.

V usage is TRBV30 and J usage is TRBJ1-2; D call uncertain. Between the trimmed V and J ends, which lost 5 bases and 6 bases, there was a span of 13 bases. The CDR3 is 12 residues long. The germline gives CDR1 GTSNPN, CDR2 SVGIG (reference sequence). In nucleotides, the CDR3 is TGTGCCTGGGAAAAAGGTCCTCATGGCTACACCTTC. This codes for CAWEKGPHGYTF.

This chain links TRBV9 with TRBJ1-2, with no clear D. Per the germline V gene, CDR1 is SGDLS and CDR2 is YYNGEE. V lost 0 bases and J 8 bases, leaving 8 bases between the germline ends. The CDR3 contains 12 residues. The CDR3 here is CASSVGSGGYTF. The CDR3 DNA is TGTGCCAGCAGCGTAGGATCGGGAGGCTACACCTTC.

This clone was picked up one time. The rearrangement joins TRBV27 to TRBJ2-2, with 7 bases aligning to TRBD2. V lost 6 bases and J lost 7; bases outside the gene matches: 11. Germline loops: CDR1 MNHEY, CDR2 SMNVEV (reference sequence). The CDR3 is made up of 15 amino acids. CDR3 sequence: CASRIGGRAIGELFF. The CDR3 DNA sequence: TGTGCCAGCAGGATAGGTGGGAGGGCGATCGGGGAGCTGTTTTTT.

The chain carries TRBV7-6 and TRBJ2-1; D is perhaps TRBD2 (5 bases). Trimming took off 5 bases at V and 3 bases at J, with 17 bases between the two ends. The germline V gene encodes CDR1 SGHVS and CDR2 FNYEAQ. The length of the CDR3 is 16 residues. This chain's CDR3 is CASSRASGNNYNEQFF. CDR3 nucleotide sequence: TGTGCCAGCAGCCGGGCGTCCGGGAACAACTACAATGAGCAGTTCTTC.

The gene calls are TRBV25-1 and TRBJ2-3, with 8 bases lining up with TRBD1. The J segment lost 0 bases and the V segment lost 2 bases, leaving 7 bases of the junction unmatched. Germline assignment: CDR1 MGHDK and CDR2 SYGVNS. The CDR3 length is 17 residues. This chain's CDR3 is CASSEDRTGRSTDTQYF. In DNA, the CDR3 is TGTGCCAGCAGTGAAGACCGGACAGGGCGTAGCACAGATACGCAGTATTTT.